This note documents a single T cell receptor beta chain sequence. Its antigen remains unknown. Other DNA sequences in this sample translate to the same CDR3. 60 Vbeta and 13 Jbeta primers were used in PCR. Assay: immunoSEQ multiplex PCR; the TCRdb copy retains only in-frame clones and omits some. The table has about 130,000 clones, around 80% seen once; the top ten hold over 2%. The data were obtained in a study of cytomegalovirus exposure and HLA in healthy donors. Study-wide results and caveats: Later analysis suggested most CMV-associated TCR beta chains were HLA-restricted.

V was trimmed by 3 bases and J by 0 bases, leaving 4 bases between them. This CDR3 spans 12 amino acids. Germline loops: CDR1 GTSNPN, CDR2 SVGIG (reference sequence). This rearrangement joins TRBV30 to TRBJ2-3; no definite D call. The receptor was derived from a man younger than 40 in good health and CMV-seronegative. Sequencing used PBMCs. CDR3 in DNA: TGTGCCTGGAGCCTTAGCACAGATACGCAGTATTTT. It is translated as CAWSLSTDTQYF.